Following are 18 T cell receptor beta chains from one sample sequenced in a study of blood T cell repertoires in COVID-19. Sequenced by immunoSEQ multiplex PCR; TCRdb stores in-frame clones only, minus some. Of 200,000 to 300,000 clones detected, 80% to 90% appear once; the ten largest clones hold 2% to 2.5%. Source material: peripheral blood. These receptors came from a man aged 40-50 years who had recovered from COVID-19.

V is TRBV5-6 and J is TRBJ2-1; TRBD1 might be the D (5 bases). This CDR3 has 15 residues. Deletions cut 3 bases from V and 6 bases from J, with 16 bases between. Germline lookup yields CDR1 SGHDT and CDR2 YYEEEE. The CDR3 protein is CASSWTRVSGNEQFF. The CDR3 region has the DNA TGTGCCAGCAGCTGGACCAGGGTATCGGGCAATGAGCAGTTCTTC.

V is TRBV5-4 and J is TRBJ2-4; 7 nucleotides agree with TRBD1. The CDR3 spans 14 residues. CDR1 SGHNT and CDR2 YYREEE come from the germline V gene (reference sequence). V lost 3 bases and J lost 1; bases outside the gene matches: 1. This chain's CDR3 is CASSSGQAKNIQYF. Here the CDR3 DNA reads TGTGCCAGCAGCTCGGGACAGGCCAAAAACATTCAGTACTTC.

The chain uses TRBV7-7 and TRBJ2-2; 9 nucleotides align to TRBD2. The CDR3 is 18 residues long. The trim removed 0 bases at V and 5 bases at J, leaving 10 bases unmatched. CDR1 is SSHAT and CDR2 is FNYEAQ in the germline V gene (reference sequence). The CDR3 nucleotides read TGTGCCAGCAGCTTAGCGGGGGGCCTAGCGGGAAGGACCGGGGAGCTGTTTTTT. Protein product: CASSLAGGLAGRTGELFF.

The chain couples TRBV19 to TRBJ2-1, with 10 bases matching TRBD2. CDR3 length: 11 residues. The V gene end was trimmed by 8 bases and the J gene end by 10 bases; junction bases not matched to a gene: 2. Per germline, CDR1 LNHDA and CDR2 SQIVND (reference sequence). CDR3 in amino acids: CASLSGREQFF. The DNA for the CDR3 is TGTGCCAGTCTTAGCGGGAGGGAGCAGTTCTTC. Complete variable domain (other parts from reference TRBV19 and TRBJ2-1): DGGITQSPKYLFRKEGQNVTLSCEQNLNHDAMYWYRQDPGQGLRLIYYSQIVNDFQKGDIAEGYSVSREKKESFPLTVTSAQKNPTAFYLCASLSGREQFFGPGTRLTVL.

The chain joins TRBV7-2 to TRBJ2-5, with TRBD1 matching 8 bases. Germline V gene lookup returns CDR1 SGHTA and CDR2 FQGNSA. J lost 4 bases, V lost 5 bases, and 3 bases had no gene match. There are 13 residues in the CDR3. CDR3 nucleotides: TGTGCCAGCAGCGTCGACAGGGGAGAGACCCAGTACTTC. Its protein product is CASSVDRGETQYF.

The V call is TRBV9, the J call TRBJ1-3, with D possibly being TRBD1 (5 bases). This CDR3 is built from 15 residues. Germline CDR1 reads SGDLS; CDR2 reads YYNGEE. V shed 0 bases and J shed 7 bases, with 14 bases lying between them. CDR3 DNA sequence: TGTGCCAGCAGCGTAGATGGACATCTGCCTAACACCATATATTTT. Translated, it gives CASSVDGHLPNTIYF. The full variable domain, in which reference TRBV9 and TRBJ1-3 provide the parts outside the CDR3, is DSGVTQTPKHLITATGQRVTLRCSPRSGDLSVYWYQQSLDQGLQFLIQYYNGEERAKGNILERFSAQQFPDLHSELNLSSLELGDSALYFCASSVDGHLPNTIYFGEGSWLTVV.

The chain has TRBV27 and TRBJ1-1, with 7 bases fitting TRBD1. Germline lookup yields CDR1 MNHEY and CDR2 SMNVEV (reference sequence). This CDR3 contains 14 residues. The V gene end was trimmed by 3 bases and the J gene end by 6 bases; junction bases not matched to a gene: 7. The CDR3 DNA follows: TGTGCCAGCAGTTTGGCCGAGACAGGGCCTGAAGCTTTCTTT. This encodes CASSLAETGPEAFF.

V is TRBV10-3 and J is TRBJ2-3; 9 positions agree with TRBD1. Trimming took 4 bases from V and 3 from J; bases not matched to a gene: 5. Germline-derived CDR1 and CDR2 are ENHRY and SYGVKD. The CDR3 sequence is 15 residues long. The CDR3 region is CAISGRTGATDTQYF. DNA of the CDR3: TGTGCCATCAGTGGACGGACAGGGGCAACAGATACGCAGTATTTT.

The chain joins TRBV18 to TRBJ1-5, with 10 bases identical to TRBD1. In germline, CDR1 is KGHSH, CDR2 LQKENI. The V gene end was trimmed by 5 bases and the J gene end by 5 bases; junction bases not matched to a gene: 6. The CDR3 totals 15 residues. In nucleotides, the CDR3 is TGTGCCAGCTCAGAAGCAGGGACAGGGGATCAGCCCCAGCATTTT. It yields the protein CASSEAGTGDQPQHF.

This chain connects TRBV4-3 to TRBJ1-1, with D tentatively TRBD1 (6 bases). This CDR3 contains 13 residues. The V end lost 0 bases, the J end lost 11 bases, and 13 bases lay between the germline ends. CDR1 is LGHNA, CDR2 YSLEER, per germline. In DNA, the CDR3 is TGCGCCAGCAGCCAAGATGGACAGTTGGAGGCTTTCTTT. It translates to CASSQDGQLEAFF.

The chain joins TRBV6-5 to TRBJ2-1, with 13 bases matching TRBD2. CDR3 size: 14 residues. Germline V gene data show CDR1 as MNHEY and CDR2 as SVGAGI. Losses at the gene ends were 6 bases for V and 12 bases for J; bases not matched to a gene: 8. CDR3 sequence (DNA): TGTGCCAGCAGCCCCACTAGCGGGGGGGCTCTGCAGTTCTTC. It translates to CASSPTSGGALQFF.

The chain combines TRBV10-1 with TRBJ2-3, with TRBD2 matching over 7 bases. CDR3 length: 15 residues. V was pared by 2 bases and J by 3 bases, with 5 bases of the junction left unmatched. From germline, CDR1 is WNHNN and CDR2 SYGVQD (reference sequence). The CDR3 region has the DNA TGCGCCAGCAGTGAGAATCGGGGGGAGACAGATACGCAGTATTTT. It yields the protein CASSENRGETDTQYF.

The V call is TRBV6-5, the J call TRBJ1-4, with D perhaps TRBD1 (5 bases). The CDR3 is 15 residues long. CDR1 and CDR2 (germline): MNHEY, SVGAGI. The ends were cut back, 5 bases at V and 2 bases at J, with 12 bases in the middle. CDR3 residues: CASSTSGHTNEKLFF. The DNA for the CDR3 is TGTGCCAGCAGTACCTCAGGGCACACTAATGAAAAACTGTTTTTT.

The chain has TRBV5-1 and TRBJ2-7; TRBD2 matches at 7 bases. The CDR3 covers 15 residues. Trimming at V came to 0 bases and at J to 4 bases, leaving 7 bases not matched to a gene. Germline V lookup: CDR1 SGHRS, CDR2 YFSETQ. CDR3 nucleotides: TGCGCCAGCAGCTTGGTGGGGGGAGGGCCTTACGAGCAGTACTTC. Translation gives CASSLVGGGPYEQYF.

This clone was counted a single time. The chain carries TRBV9 and TRBJ1-4; 11 bases fit TRBD1. V shed 2 bases and J 10 bases; nucleotides not matched to a gene: 10. The germline CDR1 and CDR2 sequences are SGDLS and YYNGEE. The CDR3 is 16 residues long. The CDR3 DNA reads as TGTGCCAGCAGCGTGGGGCGGGACAGGGGGGTTGGAAAACTGTTTTTT. It translates to CASSVGRDRGVGKLFF.

This sequence joins TRBV6-2 or TRBV6-3 and TRBJ2-7; D perhaps matches TRBD1 (6 bases). The germline gives CDR1 MNHEY, CDR2 SVGEGT. The CDR3 totals 14 residues. V lost 6 bases and J 2 bases, leaving 14 bases between the germline ends. The CDR3 protein is CASSPGTPTYEQYF. The CDR3 coding sequence is TGTGCCAGCAGCCCCGGGACACCGACCTACGAGCAGTACTTC.

The genes are TRBV29-1 and TRBJ2-2, with 8 bases matching TRBD2. This CDR3 has 13 residues. Per the germline V gene, CDR1 is SQVTM and CDR2 is ANQGSEA. Trimming at V came to 4 bases and at J to 7 bases, leaving 5 bases not matched to a gene. CDR3 region: CSVGAGAGGELFF. CDR3 sequence (DNA): TGCAGCGTTGGAGCGGGGGCGGGCGGGGAGCTGTTTTTT.

The chain recombines TRBV5-1 with TRBJ2-4; TRBD1 is a possible D gene (5 bases). Per the germline V gene, CDR1 is SGHRS and CDR2 is YFSETQ. The length of the CDR3 is 16 residues. Trimming took 3 bases from V and 0 from J, leaving 13 bases between them. The CDR3 loop reads CASSSRDWGAKNIQYF. In DNA form, the CDR3 reads TGCGCCAGCAGCTCCAGGGATTGGGGAGCCAAAAACATTCAGTACTTC.